This entry is about one T cell receptor beta chain. The sample originates from a study of CD8 T cells in Susac syndrome. TCR beta sequencing covered blood CD8+ and CD4+ T cells. In the multiple sclerosis control group, patients were treatment-naive and had stable or active relapsing-remitting disease. The authors negatively isolated CD8+ and CD4+ T cells and FACS-enriched TEMRA cells. Random hexamers primed reverse transcription of 0.5 to 1 ug RNA. Multiplex PCR with immunoSEQ amplified the TCR beta CDR3 across 54 Vbeta and 13 Jbeta. TCRdb recomputed calls from the immunoSEQ multiplex PCR reads with MiXCR, one row per CDR3 protein. The sample has approximately 120,000 distinct CDR3 sequences, more than 80% seen once. From germline, CDR1 is SQVTM and CDR2 ANQGSEA. The V end lost 7 bases, the J end lost 0 bases, and 7 bases lay between the germline ends. CDR3 length: 12 amino acids.

The source of this sequence is a human donor with multiple sclerosis. Sequenced sample: CD8+ T cells from PBMCs. This chain connects TRBV29-1 to TRBJ2-1; no clear D. The CDR3, as DNA: TGCAGCGGCGTCCGCTCCTACAATGAGCAGTTCTTC. It translates to CSGVRSYNEQFF.